The next 26 T cell receptor beta chains were all read from a single sample in a study of graft-versus-host responses after intestinal transplantation. Generated by immunoSEQ multiplex PCR, the TCRdb table keeps only in-frame clones and is missing some. The sample consists of 45,000 to 50,000 clones, 85% to 95% of them appearing once. Source: PBMCs, taken roughly 860 days after a first intestinal transplant, on the day of a second. Every receptor here comes from a human patient who received an intestinal transplant, so some T cells may come from the graft donor.

The V gene is TRBV4-2, the J gene TRBJ2-1, with D perhaps assigned TRBD1 or TRBD2 (6 bases each). The CDR3 contains 22 residues. The ends were cut back, 4 bases at V and 0 bases at J, with 31 bases in the middle. CDR1 is LGHNA and CDR2 is YNFKEQ in the germline V gene. For the CDR3, the DNA is TGTGCCAGCAGCCGATCCGAGGGGGGAAGAGGATTCGGACTAAGCTCCTACAATGAGCAGTTCTTC. Amino acid sequence: CASSRSEGGRGFGLSSYNEQFF.

This chain joins TRBV2 and TRBJ2-7; D is perhaps TRBD1 or TRBD2 (5 bases each). The CDR3 extends over 12 amino acids. Germline V gene data show CDR1 as SNHLY and CDR2 as FYNNEI. V was trimmed by 6 bases and J by 5 bases, leaving 11 bases between them. As DNA, the CDR3 is TGTGCCAGCAGCGGGACCGCCAACGAGCAGTACTTC. Translated: CASSGTANEQYF.

V and J are TRBV9 and TRBJ2-7; TRBD1 agrees at 12 bases. The germline CDR1 and CDR2 sequences are SGDLS and YYNGEE. This CDR3 contains 14 residues. V lost 4 bases to trimming and J lost 7 bases; unmatched junction nucleotides: 6. This CDR3 reads CASSMGQGAGEQYF. CDR3 in DNA: TGTGCCAGCAGCATGGGACAGGGGGCTGGGGAGCAGTACTTC.

The chain recombines TRBV2 with TRBJ1-5; D unclear. The CDR3 sequence is 11 residues long. Germline values: CDR1 SNHLY, CDR2 FYNNEI. V was trimmed by 4 bases and J by 11 bases, leaving 9 bases between them. The CDR3 region is CASSAASAQHF. CDR3 in DNA: TGTGCCAGCAGTGCGGCTTCGGCCCAGCATTTT. Full variable domain (rest looked up from reference TRBV2 and TRBJ1-5): EPEVTQTPSHQVTQMGQEVILRCVPISNHLYFYWYRQILGQKVEFLVSFYNNEISEKSEIFDDQFSVERPDGSNFTLKIRSTKLEDSAMYFCASSAASAQHFGDGTRLSIL.

The chain has TRBV5-5 and TRBJ2-2; unclear D gene. This CDR3 is 14 amino acids long. Germline CDR1 and CDR2: SGHKS and YYEKEE (reference sequence). V lost 1 base to trimming and J lost 9 bases, with 13 bases between them. The DNA of the CDR3 is TGTGCCAGCAGCTTGTCGGTCTCCGCCTGGGAGCTGTTTTTT. It codes for CASSLSVSAWELFF.

The chain uses TRBV2 and TRBJ2-3; D gene unclear. The germline gives CDR1 SNHLY, CDR2 FYNNEI. Trimming took 8 bases from V and 5 from J, leaving 14 bases between them. This CDR3 is built from 13 residues. CDR3 protein: CASERLERDTQYF. The CDR3 nucleotides read TGTGCCAGCGAACGGCTAGAGCGAGATACGCAGTATTTT.

The chain links TRBV5-1 to TRBJ2-3, with 8 bases that match TRBD1. CDR3 length: 16 amino acids. The trim removed 5 bases at V and 0 bases at J, leaving 8 bases unmatched. Germline CDR1 is SGHRS and CDR2 is YFSETQ. The CDR3 here is CASSRDRGSSTDTQYF. DNA for the CDR3: TGCGCCAGCAGTCGAGACAGGGGATCTAGCACAGATACGCAGTATTTT.

The rearrangement uses TRBV7-9 and TRBJ1-5, with D maybe TRBD1 (6 bases). Trimming left V 3 bases short and J 6 bases short, with 12 bases between. The V gene's germline CDR1 is SEHNR and CDR2 FQNEAQ (reference sequence). This CDR3 is 14 amino acids long. DNA of the CDR3: TGTGCCAGCAGCTTCGGGGGGCTGATTCAGCCCCAGCATTTT. This gives the protein CASSFGGLIQPQHF.

This chain connects TRBV11-2 to TRBJ2-7; D call uncertain. The CDR3 consists of 14 residues. CDR1 is SGHAT and CDR2 is FQNNGV in the germline V gene. V was trimmed by 3 bases and J by 5 bases, leaving 14 bases between them. The CDR3 DNA follows: TGTGCCAGCAGCTTCCGCAACCGGGCTCACGAGCAGTACTTC. Amino acid sequence: CASSFRNRAHEQYF.

The CDR3 coding sequence is TGCGCCAGCAGCCGGGGGGGGACAGGGCCCCTCAAACAGGCCCAGCATTTT. This sequence encodes CASSRGGTGPLKQAQHF. This sequence joins TRBV4-1 and TRBJ1-5, with TRBD1 matching over 9 bases. The CDR3 runs to 17 residues. Germline V gene lookup returns CDR1 MGHRA and CDR2 YSYEKL. Trimming took 4 bases from V and 11 from J; bases not matched to a gene: 18.

This clone was recorded a few times. This chain uses TRBV7-9 with TRBJ1-2, with D possibly TRBD1 on 5 matching bases. This CDR3 has 14 residues. Germline CDR1 is SEHNR and CDR2 is FQNEAQ (reference sequence). The V and J ends lost 5 bases and 1 base respectively, with 11 bases between them. Here the CDR3 reads CASSLTGVNYGYTF. CDR3 nucleotides: TGTGCCAGCAGCCTAACGGGGGTTAACTATGGCTACACCTTC.

Written as DNA, the CDR3 is TGTGCCAGCAGCTCGGGACTAGCGGGAGGCGAGCAGTACTTC. Amino acids: CASSSGLAGGEQYF. The chain carries TRBV7-9 and TRBJ2-7, with 15 positions matching TRBD2. CDR3 length: 14 amino acids. V shed 4 bases and J 6 bases; nucleotides not matched to a gene: 1. Germline CDR1 and CDR2: SEHNR and FQNEAQ (reference sequence).

This rearrangement joins TRBV19 to TRBJ1-3, with D hard to call. Between the trimmed V and J ends, which lost 6 bases and 0 bases, there was a span of 9 bases. This CDR3 is built from 14 residues. The germline V gene has CDR1 LNHDA and CDR2 SQIVND (reference sequence). CDR3 region: CASRVKGSGNTIYF. For the CDR3, the DNA is TGTGCCAGTAGAGTTAAGGGCTCTGGAAACACCATATATTTT.

J is TRBJ1-2 and V is TRBV25-1; tentatively, D is TRBD1 (5 bases). Trimming took off 6 bases at V and 6 bases at J, with 11 bases between the two ends. CDR3 length: 12 amino acids. Germline assignment: CDR1 MGHDK and CDR2 SYGVNS. Written as DNA, the CDR3 is TGTGCCAGCAGCAGGCTGGGGGATGGCTACACCTTC. Translated, it gives CASSRLGDGYTF.

This chain uses TRBV21-1 with TRBJ1-1. TRBV21-1 constitutes a pseudogene. The CDR3 consists of 15 residues. For the CDR3, the DNA is TGTGCCAGCACCCCGTTAGGGTGGATGAACACTGAAGCTTTCTTT. Protein product: CASTPLGWMNTEAFF.

For the CDR3, the DNA is TGTGCCTGGACTAAAGGGACAGCCAACAACTATGGCTACACCTTC. Translation: CAWTKGTANNYGYTF. This chain joins TRBV30 and TRBJ1-2, with TRBD1 identical over 7 bases. This CDR3 comprises 15 residues. V lost 4 bases, J lost 2 bases, and 10 bases stayed unmatched. In germline, CDR1 is GTSNPN, CDR2 SVGIG (reference sequence).

The chain combines TRBV9 with TRBJ2-1, with 9 positions matching TRBD1. Germline CDR1 reads SGDLS; CDR2 reads YYNGEE. The V segment lost 0 bases and the J segment 8 bases; nucleotides outside the gene matches: 6. The CDR3 has 15 amino acids. CDR3 DNA: TGTGCCAGCAGCGTAGCCCGGACAGGGGCGGATGAGCAGTTCTTC. Protein sequence: CASSVARTGADEQFF.

This sequence joins TRBV28 and TRBJ2-3; D is undetermined. V lost 5 bases and J lost 1, with 7 bases in between. This CDR3 has 13 amino acids. Germline V CDR1 and CDR2: MDHEN, SYDVKM. In nucleotides, the CDR3 is TGTGCCAGCAGTCCCGTGCGCACAGATACGCAGTATTTT. Translated: CASSPVRTDTQYF.

The rearrangement links TRBV5-1 to TRBJ1-1; 7 nucleotides match TRBD1. This CDR3 comprises 15 residues. Trimming took 2 bases from V and 1 from J; bases not matched to a gene: 5. Germline V CDR1 and CDR2: SGHRS, YFSETQ. The CDR3 DNA sequence: TGCGCCAGCAGCTTCAAGGCAGGGGGGAACACTGAAGCTTTCTTT. Residues: CASSFKAGGNTEAFF.

V usage is TRBV30 and J usage is TRBJ1-2; 9 bases fit TRBD1. Losses at the gene ends were 3 bases for V and 6 bases for J; bases not matched to a gene: 5. The CDR3 extends over 13 amino acids. From germline, CDR1 is GTSNPN and CDR2 SVGIG (reference sequence). The chain's CDR3 is CAWSRDREDGYTF. The CDR3 bases are TGTGCCTGGAGCCGGGACAGGGAAGATGGCTACACCTTC.

The CDR3 loop reads CASSADRSYSYEQYF. In nucleotides, the CDR3 is TGTGCCAGTAGTGCCGACAGGAGTTACAGCTACGAGCAGTACTTC. V usage is TRBV19 and J usage is TRBJ2-7, with TRBD1 as a possible D gene (6 bases). The CDR3 loop spans 15 amino acids. The V and J ends lost 5 bases and 3 bases respectively, with 17 bases between them. CDR1 LNHDA and CDR2 SQIVND come from the germline V gene (reference sequence).

The chain employs TRBV2 and TRBJ2-1; D is uncertain. The germline CDR1 and CDR2 sequences are SNHLY and FYNNEI. V was cut by 7 bases and J by 0 bases, with 13 bases left in between. This CDR3 is built from 15 residues. CDR3 DNA: TGTGCCAGCATCGGTCTGGATAGCTCCTACAATGAGCAGTTCTTC. This sequence encodes CASIGLDSSYNEQFF. The full variable domain, completed using reference TRBV2 and TRBJ2-1, is EPEVTQTPSHQVTQMGQEVILRCVPISNHLYFYWYRQILGQKVEFLVSFYNNEISEKSEIFDDQFSVERPDGSNFTLKIRSTKLEDSAMYFCASIGLDSSYNEQFFGPGTRLTVL.

As DNA, the CDR3 is TGCGCCAGCAGCTTGCGACAGGGGGCTGAGGCCGGGGAGCTGTTTTTT. It yields the protein CASSLRQGAEAGELFF. V is TRBV5-1 and J is TRBJ2-2, with 10 bases fitting TRBD1. V dropped 1 base and J dropped 6; count of bases not matched to a gene: 6. Germline V gene data show CDR1 as SGHRS and CDR2 as YFSETQ. This CDR3 has 16 residues.

The chain recombines TRBV11-2 with TRBJ1-1; maybe TRBD1 (5 bases). Germline values: CDR1 SGHAT, CDR2 FQNNGV. Trimming stripped 5 bases from V and 1 base from J, with 14 bases between. The CDR3 extends over 15 amino acids. CDR3 residues: CASSLRVYENTEAFF. The CDR3 DNA follows: TGTGCCAGCAGCCTCAGGGTTTATGAGAACACTGAAGCTTTCTTT.

The V gene is TRBV6-5, the J gene TRBJ2-5; TRBD2 agrees at 8 bases. Losses at the gene ends were 6 bases for V and 4 bases for J; bases not matched to a gene: 4. There are 13 residues in the CDR3. Germline CDR1 is MNHEY and CDR2 is SVGAGI. CDR3 coding DNA: TGTGCCAGCAGCAGGACTAGCCGAGAGACCCAGTACTTC. This sequence encodes CASSRTSRETQYF.

This chain connects TRBV5-1 to TRBJ2-2; the match to TRBD1 covers 9 bases. The CDR3 contains 16 residues. After removal of 4 bases from V and 0 bases from J, the junction contained 4 bases not matched to a gene. Germline CDR1 is SGHRS and CDR2 is YFSETQ. This chain's CDR3 is CASSHDRGTNTGELFF. Written as DNA, the CDR3 is TGCGCCAGCAGCCATGACAGGGGGACGAACACCGGGGAGCTGTTTTTT.